Listed below are T cell receptor beta chains from one sample, sequenced in a study of blood T cell repertoires in COVID-19. Here immunoSEQ multiplex PCR was the method, and the copy in TCRdb shows in-frame clones only, minus some. Among approximately 300,000 clones listed, approximately 89% were seen once. The source material was PBMCs or T cells enriched from blood (not recorded which). The receptors originated from a woman under 30 who had recovered from COVID-19. Both conserved end residues are part of each CDR3. The D gene is left open where the match is weak. Expanded clones are given a class, and other clones once, few, many or no size at all.

TRBV7-9	NA	TRBD1	TRBJ2-7	CASSLGGDRFSYEQYF	TGTGCCAGCAGCTTAGGAGGGGACAGGTTCTCCTACGAGCAGTACTTC
TRBV15	once	NA	TRBJ2-2	CATSRVIGLDTGELFF	TGTGCCACCAGCAGAGTAATTGGCCTGGACACCGGGGAGCTGTTTTTT
TRBV5-1	NA	TRBD1	TRBJ1-6	CASSPSSGTAISPLHF	TGCGCCAGCAGTCCATCGTCTGGGACAGCGATCTCACCCCTCCACTTT
TRBV7-2	NA	TRBD2	TRBJ2-1	CASSSPGLAGGYNEQFF	TGTGCCAGCAGCTCCCCGGGACTAGCGGGGGGCTACAATGAGCAGTTCTTC
TRBV27	NA	TRBD2	TRBJ2-1	CASSLLSGSGSYNEQFF	TGTGCCAGCAGTCTCCTTAGCGGGAGTGGCTCCTACAATGAGCAGTTCTTC
TRBV27	NA	NA	TRBJ1-5	CASSLLNQPQHF	TGTGCCAGCAGTTTACTGAATCAGCCCCAGCATTTT
TRBV4-1	NA	TRBD2	TRBJ2-1	CASSQDTSSGGYNEQFF	TGCGCCAGCAGCCAAGATACCTCCAGCGGGGGATACAATGAGCAGTTCTTC
TRBV7-2	NA	TRBD2	TRBJ2-3	CASSLPPGLAEISTDTQYF	TGTGCCAGCAGCTTACCCCCGGGACTAGCGGAAATTAGCACAGATACGCAGTATTTT
TRBV5-1	NA	TRBD2	TRBJ2-1	CASSTSGSSYNEQFF	TGCGCCAGCAGCACAAGCGGGAGCTCCTACAATGAGCAGTTCTTC
TRBV7-9	NA	NA	TRBJ1-3	CASSESQTTPTPGNTIYF	TGTGCCAGCAGCGAGAGCCAAACGACACCCACCCCTGGAAACACCATATATTTT
TRBV7-8	few	NA	TRBJ2-7	CASSFWGSADYEQYF	TGTGCCAGCAGCTTCTGGGGTAGCGCGGACTACGAGCAGTACTTC
TRBV12-3/TRBV12-4	NA	TRBD1	TRBJ2-4	CASRTGMGNIQYF	TGTGCCAGCAGGACAGGGATGGGAAACATTCAGTACTTC
TRBV2	NA	NA	TRBJ2-5	CASSEGTSSPETQYF	TGTGCCAGCAGTGAAGGGACTTCTAGCCCAGAGACCCAGTACTTC
TRBV3-1/TRBV3-2	once	TRBD2	TRBJ2-2	CASSHATLAGGVTGELFF	TGTGCCAGCAGCCATGCCACACTAGCGGGGGGTGTTACCGGGGAGCTGTTTTTT
TRBV6-1	NA	TRBD2	TRBJ2-7	CASSAFSLSGSSYEQYF	TGTGCCAGCAGTGCATTTTCCCTTAGCGGGAGCTCCTACGAGCAGTACTTC
TRBV11-3	NA	NA	TRBJ1-1	CASSPHAGSTEAFF	TGTGCCAGCAGCCCCCACGCAGGGTCCACTGAAGCTTTCTTT
TRBV10-3	NA	NA	TRBJ1-5	CAISVSLGNQPQHF	TGTGCCATCAGTGTTAGTTTAGGCAATCAGCCCCAGCATTTT
TRBV11-3	NA	TRBD1	TRBJ2-7	CASSTAGTGIREQYF	TGTGCCAGCAGCACCGCCGGGACAGGGATTAGGGAGCAGTACTTC
TRBV9	NA	NA	TRBJ2-1	CASSPRLTSYNEQFF	TGTGCCAGCAGCCCACGGTTAACCTCCTACAATGAGCAGTTCTTC
TRBV7-2	NA	TRBD2	TRBJ2-4	CASSPSVSGMIQYF	TGTGCCAGCAGCCCCAGTGTTAGCGGGATGATTCAGTACTTC
TRBV19	NA	TRBD2	TRBJ2-7	CASSIHTSSGGSYEQYF	TGTGCCAGTAGTATACATACCTCTAGCGGGGGCTCCTACGAGCAGTACTTC
TRBV28	NA	TRBD1	TRBJ1-2	CASSPRQGPSNYGYTF	TGTGCCAGCAGCCCTAGACAGGGACCCTCTAACTATGGCTACACCTTC
TRBV19	NA	NA	TRBJ1-1	CASTGANRLTEAFF	TGTGCCAGCACCGGCGCCAACCGACTCACTGAAGCTTTCTTT
TRBV3-1/TRBV3-2	NA	TRBD1	TRBJ2-5	CASGTGQDQETQYF	TGTGCCAGCGGTACGGGACAGGATCAAGAGACCCAGTACTTC
TRBV28	NA	NA	TRBJ1-2	CASSLPKTGFYYGYTF	TGTGCCAGCAGTCTCCCGAAAACAGGGTTCTACTATGGCTACACCTTC
TRBV4-2	NA	NA	TRBJ1-1	CASSPFRTAENTEAFF	TGTGCCAGCAGCCCCTTCCGGACAGCCGAGAACACTGAAGCTTTCTTT
TRBV4-1	once	NA	TRBJ1-5	CASSQDTGSNQPQHF	TGCGCCAGCAGCCAAGATACAGGGAGCAATCAGCCCCAGCATTTT
TRBV5-1	NA	NA	TRBJ2-1	CASALALGWGMDEQFF	TGCGCCAGCGCTTTAGCGCTTGGGTGGGGTATGGATGAGCAGTTCTTC
TRBV29-1	NA	TRBD1	TRBJ1-2	CSVGTGLQGDYGYTF	TGCAGCGTTGGGACAGGGTTGCAGGGAGACTATGGCTACACCTTC
TRBV13	few	NA	TRBJ2-2	CASTDTEGTGELFF	TGTGCCAGCACCGACACCGAGGGCACCGGGGAGCTGTTTTTT
TRBV12-3/TRBV12-4	NA	NA	TRBJ1-2	CASSLQGPGYTF	TGTGCCAGCAGTTTACAGGGGCCTGGCTACACCTTC